The clone carrying this T cell receptor (beta chain) showed up just a few times. These data originate in a study of blood T cell repertoires in COVID-19. In the study's own analysis: Reference gene primer amplification gave nucleated cell count estimates. The method was immunoSEQ multiplex PCR; TCRdb's version includes in-frame clones alone and lacks a portion of them. V and J calls and clone size come straight from that table; D and trimming were deduced from the DNA. The repertoire includes about 160,000 clones, roughly four fifths of them detected once, and about 20% sits in the top ten. The V and J ends lost 2 bases and 5 bases, in that order; junction bases with no gene match: 5. Germline V gene data show CDR1 as SGHNT and CDR2 as YYREEE (reference sequence). The CDR3 has 15 residues.

The rearrangement uses TRBV5-4 and TRBJ2-1, with 9 bases fitting TRBD1. Sequenced input: peripheral blood. The sequence came from an elderly woman with acute or convalescent COVID-19. The DNA for the CDR3 is TGTGCCAGCAGCTTTCGACAGGGGGGGAACAATGAGCAGTTCTTC. Amino acids: CASSFRQGGNNEQFF.